Detailed here is one T cell receptor beta chain. These data are taken from a study of blood T cell repertoires in COVID-19. This table comes from immunoSEQ multiplex PCR, and its TCRdb copy is limited to in-frame clones, with some not included. The repertoire includes 200,000 to 300,000 clones, more than 80% of them detected once, and roughly 5.5% sits in the top ten. Germline lookup yields CDR1 LNHDA and CDR2 SQIVND (reference sequence). The CDR3 has 16 amino acids. The trim removed 5 bases at V and 4 bases at J, leaving 11 bases unmatched. The chain has TRBV19 and TRBJ2-1, with 7 bases lining up with TRBD1. The sequence was obtained from a human donor in a cohort sampled during active COVID-19. Material for sequencing was peripheral blood. The CDR3 DNA reads as TGTGCCAGTAGTCGAGGGGACAGTGGGGAGTACAATGAGCAGTTCTTC. It translates to CASSRGDSGEYNEQFF.